This passage covers 5 T cell receptor beta chains from one sample sequenced in a study of blood T cell repertoires in COVID-19. Data came from immunoSEQ multiplex PCR; TCRdb stores just in-frame clones and leaves some out. The sample lists 150,000 to 200,000 clones, nearly 90% occurring once. The sample comprised peripheral blood. The origin of the receptors is a man aged 18 to 30 who had recovered from COVID-19.

This clone was found once. The V and J genes are TRBV7-9 and TRBJ2-7, with D tentatively TRBD1 (6 bases). The CDR3 is 17 residues long. Trimming pared 1 base from V and 2 bases from J, leaving 18 bases between. Germline V gene lookup returns CDR1 SEHNR and CDR2 FQNEAQ (reference sequence). The chain's CDR3 is CASSLDSRGLTTYEQYF. CDR3 sequence (DNA): TGTGCCAGCAGCTTAGACTCAAGGGGGTTAACTACCTACGAGCAGTACTTC. Full variable domain (rest looked up from reference TRBV7-9 and TRBJ2-7): DTGVSQNPRHKITKRGQNVTFRCDPISEHNRLYWYRQTLGQGPEFLTYFQNEAQLEKSRLLSDRFSAERPKGSFSTLEIQRTEQGDSAMYLCASSLDSRGLTTYEQYFGPGTRLTVT.

The chain links TRBV6-2 or TRBV6-3 to TRBJ2-2; D may be TRBD2 (6 bases). The CDR3 contains 15 residues. V shed 2 bases and J shed 5 bases, with 12 bases lying between them. CDR1 and CDR2 from the germline V gene are MNHEY and SVGEGT. Written as DNA, the CDR3 is TGTGCCAGCAGTTACACGGGGGTGTGGACCGGGGAGCTGTTTTTT. Protein: CASSYTGVWTGELFF.

This rearrangement joins TRBV5-1 to TRBJ2-1, with D possibly TRBD1 on 6 matching bases. Trimming shortened V by 5 bases and J by 7 bases, and 13 bases separated the two germline ends. CDR1 is SGHRS and CDR2 is YFSETQ in the germline V gene. There are 13 residues in the CDR3. CDR3 nucleotide sequence: TGCGCCAGCAGTCCGCTAACAGGGAATGAGCAGTTCTTC. Protein sequence: CASSPLTGNEQFF.

The chain recombines TRBV9 with TRBJ2-1, with 9 bases lining up with TRBD2. The CDR3 has 16 residues. J gave up 7 bases and V 0 bases, and 8 bases lay outside the gene matches. Germline V gene data show CDR1 as SGDLS and CDR2 as YYNGEE. This chain's CDR3 is CASSVDRRLAANEQFF. DNA for the CDR3: TGTGCCAGCAGCGTAGATCGGAGACTAGCGGCAAATGAGCAGTTCTTC.

This chain uses TRBV6-6 with TRBJ2-7; 13 positions agree with TRBD2. Trimming removed 2 bases from V and 5 bases from J; junction bases left unmatched: 0. CDR3 length: 14 amino acids. CDR1 MNHNY and CDR2 SVGAGI come from the germline V gene (reference sequence). In nucleotides, the CDR3 is TGTGCCAGCAGTTACGGACTAGCGGGAGACGAGCAGTACTTC. It translates to CASSYGLAGDEQYF.